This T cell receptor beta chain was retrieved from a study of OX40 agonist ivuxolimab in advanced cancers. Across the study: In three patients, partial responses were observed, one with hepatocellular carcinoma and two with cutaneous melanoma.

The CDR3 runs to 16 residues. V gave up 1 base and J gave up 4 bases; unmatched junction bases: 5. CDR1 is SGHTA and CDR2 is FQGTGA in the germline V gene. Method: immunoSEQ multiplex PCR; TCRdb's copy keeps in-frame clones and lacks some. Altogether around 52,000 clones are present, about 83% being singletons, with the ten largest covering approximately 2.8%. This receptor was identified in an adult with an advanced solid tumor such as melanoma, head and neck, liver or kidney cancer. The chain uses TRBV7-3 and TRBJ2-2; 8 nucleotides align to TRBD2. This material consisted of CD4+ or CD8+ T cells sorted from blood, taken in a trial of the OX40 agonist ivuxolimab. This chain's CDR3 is CASSLIGLAGTGELFF. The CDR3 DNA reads TGTGCCAGCAGCTTAATCGGACTAGCTGGCACCGGGGAGCTGTTTTTT.